These 9 T cell receptor beta chains were all obtained from the same sample, sequenced in a study of metastatic and nonmetastatic thyroid tumors. TCRdb re-analyzed the PCR reads through MiXCR. The data contain roughly 44,000 clones, around 24% of them singletons. None of the patients had undergone any treatment ahead of thyroid surgery. Sequencing input: tumor tissue. These receptors were taken from a female donor with papillary thyroid cancer or a benign thyroid nodule (not recorded which). Some clones in this sample may be carry-over from other donors' samples.

This clone has ten or more counts. This chain uses TRBV5-1 with TRBJ1-1; D not certain. CDR1 and CDR2 from the germline V gene are SGHRS and YFSETQ. The CDR3 has 14 residues. Trimming removed 4 bases at V and 5 bases at J, with 15 bases between. The CDR3 here is CASSPGGVDTEAFF. In nucleotides, the CDR3 is TGCGCCAGCAGCCCCGGCGGGGTAGATACTGAAGCTTTCTTT.

The chain employs TRBV7-3 and TRBJ2-1; possible D gene TRBD1, 6 bases. Germline loops: CDR1 SGHTA, CDR2 FQGTGA. The V end was cut by 1 base, the J end by 4 bases, with 11 bases between. The CDR3 contains 15 residues. DNA for the CDR3: TGTGCCAGCAGCTTAATGGGACACACTTACAATGAGCAGTTCTTC. It yields the protein CASSLMGHTYNEQFF.

This clone was detected ten times or more. The chain joins TRBV20-1 to TRBJ2-1, with 7 bases that match TRBD1. The junction had 5 bases not matched to a gene; V was cut back by 3 bases and J by 6 bases. CDR1 DFQATT and CDR2 SNEGSKA come from the germline V gene (reference sequence). The CDR3 loop spans 13 amino acids. CDR3 sequence: CSASRGHANEQFF. The CDR3 DNA is TGCAGTGCTAGTAGGGGGCACGCCAATGAGCAGTTCTTC.

The chain employs TRBV28 and TRBJ2-7; D is perhaps TRBD1 or TRBD2 (5 bases each). V was clipped by 3 bases and J by 7 bases, with 16 bases between them. CDR1 MDHEN and CDR2 SYDVKM come from the germline V gene. This CDR3 is built from 14 residues. Here the CDR3 reads CASSFRKGPWEQYF. CDR3 sequence (DNA): TGTGCCAGCAGTTTTAGAAAGGGACCCTGGGAGCAGTACTTC.

This clone has a single count. The chain employs TRBV20-1 and TRBJ1-2; perhaps TRBD1 as D (6 bases). With 5 bases removed from V and 0 bases from J, the gap between germline ends came to 16 bases. Germline loops: CDR1 DFQATT, CDR2 SNEGSKA (reference sequence). This CDR3 has 15 residues. The CDR3 reads CSAGISDRTNYGYTF. CDR3 DNA sequence: TGCAGTGCTGGAATTTCGGACAGAACTAACTATGGCTACACCTTC.

There are many counts of this clone. The chain carries TRBV19 and TRBJ2-1, with 9 bases identical to TRBD2. From germline, CDR1 is LNHDA and CDR2 SQIVND (reference sequence). This CDR3 region has 16 residues. Trimming removed 1 base from V and 5 bases from J; junction bases left unmatched: 6. As DNA, the CDR3 is TGTGCCAGTAGTATAGGGCTAGCGGGGATGGACAATGAGCAGTTCTTC. As protein: CASSIGLAGMDNEQFF.

This clone was seen a handful of times. The V gene is TRBV9, the J gene TRBJ2-6; D is ambiguous. Trimming cost V 3 bases and J 0 bases, with 16 bases left between them. The germline gives CDR1 SGDLS, CDR2 YYNGEE. CDR3 size: 18 residues. Here the CDR3 reads CASSGYSAADSGANVLTF. CDR3 sequence (DNA): TGTGCCAGCAGCGGATATTCAGCAGCAGACTCTGGGGCCAACGTCCTGACTTTC.

The sample holds many counts of this clone. This rearrangement joins TRBV20-1 to TRBJ2-5, with 7 positions matching TRBD2. CDR3 length: 12 amino acids. Germline values: CDR1 DFQATT, CDR2 SNEGSKA (reference sequence). The V and J ends lost 3 bases and 2 bases, in that order; junction bases with no gene match: 0. This CDR3 reads CSASGRQETQYF. CDR3 coding DNA: TGCAGTGCTAGCGGGAGGCAAGAGACCCAGTACTTC.

The rearrangement joins TRBV12-3 or TRBV12-4 to TRBJ2-7, with TRBD1 matching 7 bases. This CDR3 is built from 15 residues. Trimming removed 7 bases from V and 0 bases from J; junction bases left unmatched: 9. The CDR3 sequence is CASTTGQASSYEQYF. CDR3 nucleotide sequence: TGTGCCAGCACCACAGGACAGGCTTCCTCCTACGAGCAGTACTTC.